This entry lists 9 T cell receptor beta chains sequenced from one sample in a study of T cell changes during pregnancy in multiple sclerosis. Generated by immunoSEQ multiplex PCR, the TCRdb table keeps only in-frame clones and is missing some. The table lists approximately 90,000 clones, 80% to 95% of them singletons, with 0.85% to 0.95% in the top ten. The source material was peripheral blood, sampled before pregnancy. These receptors came from a female donor with multiple sclerosis, enrolled in a pregnancy study.

This chain uses TRBV7-2 with TRBJ2-2, with 12 bases matching TRBD2. The junction had 5 bases not matched to a gene; V was cut back by 1 base and J by 5 bases. CDR1 is SGHTA and CDR2 is FQGNSA in the germline V gene. The CDR3 sequence is 17 residues long. The CDR3 nucleotides read TGTGCCAGCAGCTTAGGGCTAGCGGGGGGGAGAACCGGGGAGCTGTTTTTT. Encoded protein: CASSLGLAGGRTGELFF.

This chain connects TRBV18 to TRBJ2-2; D perhaps matches TRBD1 (6 bases). This CDR3 has 16 amino acids. Trimming shortened V by 3 bases and J by 1 base, and 12 bases separated the two germline ends. Germline V gives CDR1 KGHSH, CDR2 LQKENI. The CDR3 DNA sequence: TGTGCCAGCTCACCTTCCGGGACACTGAACACCGGGGAGCTGTTTTTT. Amino acids: CASSPSGTLNTGELFF.

The genes are TRBV4-3 and TRBJ1-1, with 11 bases matching TRBD1. V lost 1 base and J lost 4; bases outside the gene matches: 5. The germline CDR1 and CDR2 sequences are LGHNA and YSLEER. CDR3 length equals 16 residues. CDR3 nucleotides: TGCGCCAGCAGCCAAGTTCCCGGGACAGGGGGCACTGAAGCTTTCTTT. Its protein product is CASSQVPGTGGTEAFF.

This chain joins TRBV11-2 and TRBJ2-1; weak D call: TRBD1 (5 bases). The CDR3 contains 13 residues. The V end lost 6 bases, the J end lost 3 bases, and 9 bases lay between the germline ends. CDR1 and CDR2 from the germline V gene are SGHAT and FQNNGV. CDR3 sequence (DNA): TGTGCCAGCAGTCCACAGGTCTACAATGAGCAGTTCTTC. Translating it yields CASSPQVYNEQFF.

This clone occurred once. The chain uses TRBV9 and TRBJ2-2; a weak D match, TRBD2 (5 bases). Germline-derived CDR1 and CDR2 are SGDLS and YYNGEE. The CDR3 runs 16 residues. V was pared by 0 bases and J by 4 bases, with 13 bases between. The CDR3 region is CASSVEVGASTGELFF. The CDR3 DNA follows: TGTGCCAGCAGCGTAGAGGTGGGAGCAAGCACCGGGGAGCTGTTTTTT. Based on the CDR3 plus reference TRBV9 and TRBJ2-2, the full variable domain is DSGVTQTPKHLITATGQRVTLRCSPRSGDLSVYWYQQSLDQGLQFLIQYYNGEERAKGNILERFSAQQFPDLHSELNLSSLELGDSALYFCASSVEVGASTGELFFGEGSRLTVL.

J is TRBJ2-5 and V is TRBV7-9; a weak D match, TRBD1 (5 bases). CDR3 length equals 14 residues. Trimming stripped 2 bases from V and 5 bases from J, with 12 bases between. The germline V gene has CDR1 SEHNR and CDR2 FQNEAQ (reference sequence). CDR3 loop: CASSLQGLRETQYF. The CDR3 DNA is TGTGCCAGCAGCTTACAGGGATTGAGGGAGACCCAGTACTTC.

V usage is TRBV4-3 and J usage is TRBJ2-7; 9 nucleotides match TRBD2. Germline V CDR1 and CDR2: LGHNA, YSLEER. The length of the CDR3 is 17 residues. Trimming cost V 0 bases and J 5 bases; bases outside gene matches: 11. This CDR3 reads CASSQEGGAGGPDEQYF. The CDR3 DNA is TGCGCCAGCAGCCAAGAGGGAGGGGCGGGGGGGCCGGACGAGCAGTACTTC.

The chain links TRBV11-3 to TRBJ1-3; the D gene is possibly TRBD1 (6 bases). Trimming left V 0 bases short and J 0 bases short, with 15 bases between. The CDR3 runs 18 residues. The V gene's germline CDR1 is SGHNT and CDR2 YENEEA. For the CDR3, the DNA is TGTGCCAGCAGCTTAGAAGAACGAGGACAGCTCTCTGGAAACACCATATATTTT. This codes for CASSLEERGQLSGNTIYF.

The chain couples TRBV7-9 to TRBJ2-2; D ambiguous. This CDR3 contains 13 residues. The V end lost 5 bases, the J end lost 6 bases, and 10 bases lay between the germline ends. Germline CDR1 is SEHNR and CDR2 is FQNEAQ (reference sequence). DNA of the CDR3: TGTGCCAGCAGCCCCCGGGTTCCCGGGGAGCTGTTTTTT. This sequence encodes CASSPRVPGELFF.